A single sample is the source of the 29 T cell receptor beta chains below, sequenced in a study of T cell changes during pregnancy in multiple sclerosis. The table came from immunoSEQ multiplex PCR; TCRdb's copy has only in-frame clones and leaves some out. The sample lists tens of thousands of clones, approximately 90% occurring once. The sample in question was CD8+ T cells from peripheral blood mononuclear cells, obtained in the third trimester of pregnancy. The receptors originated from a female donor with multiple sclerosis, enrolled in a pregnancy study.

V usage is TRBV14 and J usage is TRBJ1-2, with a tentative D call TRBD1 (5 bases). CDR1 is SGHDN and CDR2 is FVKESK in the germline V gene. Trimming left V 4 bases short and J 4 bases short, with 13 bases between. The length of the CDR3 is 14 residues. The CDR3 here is CASSPLLGGYGYTF. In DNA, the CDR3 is TGTGCCAGCAGCCCTCTATTGGGGGGCTATGGCTACACCTTC.

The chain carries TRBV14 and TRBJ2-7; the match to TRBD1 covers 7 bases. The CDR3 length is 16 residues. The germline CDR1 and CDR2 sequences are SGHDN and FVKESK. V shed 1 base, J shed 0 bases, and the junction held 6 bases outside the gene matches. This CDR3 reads CASSQAFRGSSYEQYF. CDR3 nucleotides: TGTGCCAGCAGCCAAGCCTTCAGGGGGAGCTCCTACGAGCAGTACTTC. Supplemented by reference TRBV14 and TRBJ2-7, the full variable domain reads EAGVTQFPSHSVIEKGQTVTLRCDPISGHDNLYWYRRVMGKEIKFLLHFVKESKQDESGMPNNRFLAERTGGTYSTLKVQPAELEDSGVYFCASSQAFRGSSYEQYFGPGTRLTVT.

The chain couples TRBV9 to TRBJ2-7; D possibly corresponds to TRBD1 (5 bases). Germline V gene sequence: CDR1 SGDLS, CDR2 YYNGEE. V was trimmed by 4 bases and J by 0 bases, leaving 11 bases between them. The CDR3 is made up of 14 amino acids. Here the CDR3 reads CASSPAQGSYEQYF. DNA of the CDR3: TGTGCCAGCAGCCCTGCCCAGGGCTCCTACGAGCAGTACTTC.

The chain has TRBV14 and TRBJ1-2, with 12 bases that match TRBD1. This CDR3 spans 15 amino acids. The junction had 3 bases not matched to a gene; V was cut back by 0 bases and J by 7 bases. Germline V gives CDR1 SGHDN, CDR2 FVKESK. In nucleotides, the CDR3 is TGTGCCAGCAGCCAAGATGGGGACAGGGGGCTTGGCTACACCTTC. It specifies CASSQDGDRGLGYTF.

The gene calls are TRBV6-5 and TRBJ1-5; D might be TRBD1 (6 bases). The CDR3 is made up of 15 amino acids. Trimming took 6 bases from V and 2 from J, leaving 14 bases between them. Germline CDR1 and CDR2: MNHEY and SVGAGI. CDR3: CASSLQGWGNQPQHF. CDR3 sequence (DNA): TGTGCCAGCAGCCTACAGGGCTGGGGCAATCAGCCCCAGCATTTT.

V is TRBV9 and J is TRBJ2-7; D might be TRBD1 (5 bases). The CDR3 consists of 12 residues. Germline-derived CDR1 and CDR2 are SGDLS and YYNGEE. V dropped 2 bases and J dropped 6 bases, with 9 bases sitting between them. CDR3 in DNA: TGTGCCAGCAGCGTTCAGGGATCCGAGCAGTACTTC. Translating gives CASSVQGSEQYF.

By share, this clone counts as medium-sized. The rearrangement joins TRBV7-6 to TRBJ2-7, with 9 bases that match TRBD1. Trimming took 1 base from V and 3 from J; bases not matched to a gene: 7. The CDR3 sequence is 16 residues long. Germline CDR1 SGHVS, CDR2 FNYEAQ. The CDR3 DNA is TGTGCCAGCAGCTTAGAGCCGGGACAGGGAATCTACGAGCAGTACTTC. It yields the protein CASSLEPGQGIYEQYF.

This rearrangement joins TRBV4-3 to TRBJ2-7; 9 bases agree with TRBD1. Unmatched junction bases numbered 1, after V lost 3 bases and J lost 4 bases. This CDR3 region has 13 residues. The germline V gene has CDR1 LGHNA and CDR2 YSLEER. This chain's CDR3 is CASSHGTGYEQYF. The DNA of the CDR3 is TGCGCCAGCAGCCATGGGACAGGGTACGAGCAGTACTTC.

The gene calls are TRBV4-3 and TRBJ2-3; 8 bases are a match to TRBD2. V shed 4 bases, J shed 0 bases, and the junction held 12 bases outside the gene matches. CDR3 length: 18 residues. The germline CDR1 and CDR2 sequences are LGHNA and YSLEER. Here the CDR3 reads CASSPNGGGGPSTDTQYF. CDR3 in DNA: TGCGCCAGCAGCCCTAATGGAGGCGGGGGGCCGAGCACAGATACGCAGTATTTT.

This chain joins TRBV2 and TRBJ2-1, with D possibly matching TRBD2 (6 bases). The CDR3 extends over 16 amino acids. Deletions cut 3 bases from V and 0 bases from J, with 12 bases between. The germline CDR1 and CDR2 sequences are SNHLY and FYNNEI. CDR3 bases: TGTGCCAGCAGTGAGATCGGGGGTAGCTCCTACAATGAGCAGTTCTTC. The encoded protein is CASSEIGGSSYNEQFF.

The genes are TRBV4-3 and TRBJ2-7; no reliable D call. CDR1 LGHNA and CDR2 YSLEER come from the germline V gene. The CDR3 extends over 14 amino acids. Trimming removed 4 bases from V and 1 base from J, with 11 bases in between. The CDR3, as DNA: TGCGCCAGCAGCCCCCACCAGGTGTCCTACGAGCAGTACTTC. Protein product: CASSPHQVSYEQYF.

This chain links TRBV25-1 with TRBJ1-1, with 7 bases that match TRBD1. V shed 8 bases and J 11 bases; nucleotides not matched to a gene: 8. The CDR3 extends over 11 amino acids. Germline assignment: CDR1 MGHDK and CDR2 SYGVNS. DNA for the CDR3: TGTGCCAGCCAAAACAGGGGATCGGCTTTCTTT. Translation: CASQNRGSAFF.

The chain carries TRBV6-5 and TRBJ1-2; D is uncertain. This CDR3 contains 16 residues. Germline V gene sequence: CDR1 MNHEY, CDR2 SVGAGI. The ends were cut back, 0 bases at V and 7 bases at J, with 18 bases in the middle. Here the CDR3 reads CASSYSFAGGIGGYTF. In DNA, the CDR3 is TGTGCCAGCAGTTACTCTTTTGCGGGAGGTATCGGTGGCTACACCTTC.

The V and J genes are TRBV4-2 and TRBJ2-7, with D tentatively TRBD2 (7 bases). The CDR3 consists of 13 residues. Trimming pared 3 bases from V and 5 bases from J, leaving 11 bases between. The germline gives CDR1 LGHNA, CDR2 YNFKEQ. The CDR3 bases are TGTGCCAGCAGCCAGGGGGGGCAAAACGAGCAGTACTTC. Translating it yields CASSQGGQNEQYF.

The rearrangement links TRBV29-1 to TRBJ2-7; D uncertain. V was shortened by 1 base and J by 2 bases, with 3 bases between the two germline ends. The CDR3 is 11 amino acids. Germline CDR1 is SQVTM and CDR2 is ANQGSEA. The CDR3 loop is CSVEATYEQYF. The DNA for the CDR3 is TGCAGCGTTGAAGCAACCTACGAGCAGTACTTC.

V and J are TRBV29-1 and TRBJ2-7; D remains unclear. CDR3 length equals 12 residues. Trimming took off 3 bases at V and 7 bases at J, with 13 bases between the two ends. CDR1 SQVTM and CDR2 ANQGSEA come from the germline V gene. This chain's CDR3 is CSVDPPGPEQYF. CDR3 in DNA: TGCAGCGTTGACCCGCCGGGTCCAGAGCAGTACTTC.

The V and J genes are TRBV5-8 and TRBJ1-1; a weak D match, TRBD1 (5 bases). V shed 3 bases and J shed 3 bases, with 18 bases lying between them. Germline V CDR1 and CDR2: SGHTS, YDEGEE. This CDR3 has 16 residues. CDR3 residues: CASSSPPGSGDTEAFF. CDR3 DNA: TGTGCCAGCAGCTCGCCCCCAGGGTCTGGGGACACTGAAGCTTTCTTT.

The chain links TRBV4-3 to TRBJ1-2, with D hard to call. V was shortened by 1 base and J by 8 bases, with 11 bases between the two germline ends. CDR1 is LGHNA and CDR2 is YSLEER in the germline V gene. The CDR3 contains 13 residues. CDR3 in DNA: TGCGCCAGCAGCCAAGTTGGACTAGGGGGCTACACCTTC. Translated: CASSQVGLGGYTF.

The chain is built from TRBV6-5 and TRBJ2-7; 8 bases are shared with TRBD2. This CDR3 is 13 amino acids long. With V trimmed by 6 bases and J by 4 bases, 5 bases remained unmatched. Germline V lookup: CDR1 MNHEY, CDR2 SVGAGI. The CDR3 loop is CASSSGGWYEQYF. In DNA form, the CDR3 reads TGTGCCAGCAGCTCGGGGGGGTGGTACGAGCAGTACTTC.

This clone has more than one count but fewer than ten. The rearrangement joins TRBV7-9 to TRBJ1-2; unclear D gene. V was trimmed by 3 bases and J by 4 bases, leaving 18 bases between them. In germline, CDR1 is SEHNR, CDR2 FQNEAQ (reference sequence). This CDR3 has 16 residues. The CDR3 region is CASSFILRAEGYGYTF. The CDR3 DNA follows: TGTGCCAGCAGCTTTATTTTAAGGGCCGAGGGCTATGGCTACACCTTC.

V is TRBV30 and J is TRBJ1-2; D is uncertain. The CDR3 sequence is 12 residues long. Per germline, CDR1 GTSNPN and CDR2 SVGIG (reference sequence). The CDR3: CASITEGRGYTF. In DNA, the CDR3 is TGTGCATCGATTACGGAGGGTAGGGGCTACACCTTC.

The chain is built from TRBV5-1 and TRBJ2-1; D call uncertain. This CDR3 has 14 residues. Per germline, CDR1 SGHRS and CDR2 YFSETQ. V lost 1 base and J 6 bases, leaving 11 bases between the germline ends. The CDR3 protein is CASSLLGPSNEQFF. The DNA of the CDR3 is TGCGCCAGCAGCTTGTTGGGCCCTTCCAATGAGCAGTTCTTC. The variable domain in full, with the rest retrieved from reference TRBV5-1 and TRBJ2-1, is KAGVTQTPRYLIKTRGQQVTLSCSPISGHRSVSWYQQTPGQGLQFLFEYFSETQRNKGNFPGRFSGRQFSNSRSEMNVSTLELGDSALYLCASSLLGPSNEQFFGPGTRLTVL.

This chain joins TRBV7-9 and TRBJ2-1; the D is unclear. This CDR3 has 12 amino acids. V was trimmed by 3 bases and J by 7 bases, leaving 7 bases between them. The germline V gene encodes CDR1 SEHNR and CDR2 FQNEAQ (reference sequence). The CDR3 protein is CASSLMRNEQFF. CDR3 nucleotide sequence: TGTGCCAGCAGCTTGATGAGGAATGAGCAGTTCTTC.

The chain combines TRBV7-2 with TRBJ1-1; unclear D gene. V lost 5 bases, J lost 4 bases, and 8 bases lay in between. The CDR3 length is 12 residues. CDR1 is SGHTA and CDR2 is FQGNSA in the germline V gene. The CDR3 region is CASSILVTEAFF. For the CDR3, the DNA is TGTGCCAGCAGCATACTTGTCACTGAAGCTTTCTTT.

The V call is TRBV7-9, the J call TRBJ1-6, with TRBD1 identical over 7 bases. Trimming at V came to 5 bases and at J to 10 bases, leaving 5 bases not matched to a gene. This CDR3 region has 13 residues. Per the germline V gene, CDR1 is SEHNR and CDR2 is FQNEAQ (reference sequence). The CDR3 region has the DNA TGTGCCAGCAGCGTGGAGGGGGCGTCACCCCTCCACTTT. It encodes CASSVEGASPLHF. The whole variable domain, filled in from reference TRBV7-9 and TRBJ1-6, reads DTGVSQNPRHKITKRGQNVTFRCDPISEHNRLYWYRQTLGQGPEFLTYFQNEAQLEKSRLLSDRFSAERPKGSFSTLEIQRTEQGDSAMYLCASSVEGASPLHFGNGTRLTVT.

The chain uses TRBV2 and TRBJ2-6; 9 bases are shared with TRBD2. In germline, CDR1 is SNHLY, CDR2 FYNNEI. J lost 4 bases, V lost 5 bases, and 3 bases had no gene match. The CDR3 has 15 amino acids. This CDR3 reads CASSRLAAGANVLTF. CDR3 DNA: TGTGCCAGCAGTCGACTAGCGGCCGGGGCCAACGTCCTGACTTTC. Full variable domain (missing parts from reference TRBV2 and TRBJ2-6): EPEVTQTPSHQVTQMGQEVILRCVPISNHLYFYWYRQILGQKVEFLVSFYNNEISEKSEIFDDQFSVERPDGSNFTLKIRSTKLEDSAMYFCASSRLAAGANVLTFGAGSRLTVL.

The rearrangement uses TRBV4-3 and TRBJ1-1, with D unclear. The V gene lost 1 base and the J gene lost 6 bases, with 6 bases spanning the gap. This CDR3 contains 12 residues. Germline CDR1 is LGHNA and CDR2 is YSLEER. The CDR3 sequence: CASSQAGAEAFF. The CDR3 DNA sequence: TGCGCCAGCAGCCAAGCGGGTGCTGAAGCTTTCTTT.

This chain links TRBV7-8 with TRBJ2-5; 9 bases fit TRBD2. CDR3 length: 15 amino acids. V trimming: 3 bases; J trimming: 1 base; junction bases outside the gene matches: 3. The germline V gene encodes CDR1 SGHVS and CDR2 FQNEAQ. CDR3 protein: CASSLASGAQETQYF. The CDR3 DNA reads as TGTGCCAGCAGCTTGGCTAGCGGGGCCCAAGAGACCCAGTACTTC.

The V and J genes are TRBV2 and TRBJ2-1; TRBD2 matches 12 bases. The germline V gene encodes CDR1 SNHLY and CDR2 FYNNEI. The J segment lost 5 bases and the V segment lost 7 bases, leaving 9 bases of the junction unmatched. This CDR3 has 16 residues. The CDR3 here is CASTQPGLAGHNEQFF. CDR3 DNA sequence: TGTGCCAGCACCCAACCCGGACTAGCGGGGCACAATGAGCAGTTCTTC.